What follows is one TCR beta chain and its context. The antigen is unknown. TCRdb analysed the RT-PCR reads with MiXCR anew, one entry per CDR3 protein. This sample has 750,000 to 850,000 distinct CDR3 sequences, with approximately 17% found just once. With V trimmed by 1 base and J by 4 bases, 4 bases remained unmatched. From germline, CDR1 is LGHNA and CDR2 YSLEER. The length of the CDR3 is 15 residues. The data were obtained in a study of response to subunit inactivated influenza vaccine. The study, taken as a whole, reports: After each seasonal influenza vaccination, few new T cells are recruited, the authors suggested.

This chain connects TRBV4-3 to TRBJ2-3; TRBD1 agrees at 8 bases. This sequence originates from a man aged 45-65 years who received an inactivated influenza vaccine. The specimen was PBMCs from blood, collected around 5 days after vaccination. CDR3 coding DNA: TGCGCCAGCAGCCAAGTGGCACAGGGGGCAGATACGCAGTATTTT. Encoded protein: CASSQVAQGADTQYF.